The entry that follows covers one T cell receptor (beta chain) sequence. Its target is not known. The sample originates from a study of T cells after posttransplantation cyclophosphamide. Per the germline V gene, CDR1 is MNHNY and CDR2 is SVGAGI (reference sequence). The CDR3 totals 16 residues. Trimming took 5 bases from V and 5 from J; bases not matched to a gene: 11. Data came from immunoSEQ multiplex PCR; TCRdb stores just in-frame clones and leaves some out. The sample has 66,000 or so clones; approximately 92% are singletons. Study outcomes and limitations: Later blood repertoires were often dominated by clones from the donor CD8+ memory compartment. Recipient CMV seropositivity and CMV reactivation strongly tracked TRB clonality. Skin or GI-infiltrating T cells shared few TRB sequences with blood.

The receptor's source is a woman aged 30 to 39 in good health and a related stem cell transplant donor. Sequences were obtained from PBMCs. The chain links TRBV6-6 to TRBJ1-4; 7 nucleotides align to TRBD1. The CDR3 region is CASSRGLTGLNEKLFF. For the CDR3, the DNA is TGTGCCAGCAGTCGAGGCCTGACAGGGTTGAATGAAAAACTGTTTTTT.